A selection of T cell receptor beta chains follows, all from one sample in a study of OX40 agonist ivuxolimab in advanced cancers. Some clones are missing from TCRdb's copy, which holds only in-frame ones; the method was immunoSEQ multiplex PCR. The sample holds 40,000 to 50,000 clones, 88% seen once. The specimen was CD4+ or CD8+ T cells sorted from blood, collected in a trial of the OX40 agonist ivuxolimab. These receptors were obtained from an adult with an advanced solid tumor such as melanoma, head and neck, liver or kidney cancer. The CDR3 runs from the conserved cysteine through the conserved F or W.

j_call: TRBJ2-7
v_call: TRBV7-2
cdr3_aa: CASSSSITGSYEQYF

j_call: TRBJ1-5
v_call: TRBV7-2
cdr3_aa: CASSLRSGVDQPQHF

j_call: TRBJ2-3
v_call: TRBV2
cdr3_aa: CASYRGNTQYF

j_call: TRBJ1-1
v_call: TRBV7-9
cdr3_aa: CASSVRGTNTEAFF

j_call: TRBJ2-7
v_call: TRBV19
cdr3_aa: CASSIGGAGEQYF

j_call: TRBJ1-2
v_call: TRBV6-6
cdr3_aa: CASSSTTGTNYGYTF

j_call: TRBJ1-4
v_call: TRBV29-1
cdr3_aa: CSVVGRGGEKLFF

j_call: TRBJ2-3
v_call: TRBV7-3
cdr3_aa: CASRSREGGTDTQYF

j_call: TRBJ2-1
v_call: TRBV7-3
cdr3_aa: CASSSNSAGQFF

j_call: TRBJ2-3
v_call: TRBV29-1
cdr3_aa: CSVEEGGDTQYF

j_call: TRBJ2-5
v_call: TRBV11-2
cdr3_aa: CASSLGIGQGSETQYF

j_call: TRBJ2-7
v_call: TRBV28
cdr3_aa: CASKGQREQYF

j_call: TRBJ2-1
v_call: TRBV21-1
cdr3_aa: CATNTRKQGSSWQFF

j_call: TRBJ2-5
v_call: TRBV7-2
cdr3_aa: CASSFLQTQYF

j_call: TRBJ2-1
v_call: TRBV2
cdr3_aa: CASSGKTSGSYNEQFF

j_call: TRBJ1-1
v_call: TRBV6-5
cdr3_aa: CASSYGGATTEAFF

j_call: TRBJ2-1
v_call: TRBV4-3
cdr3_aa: CASSNLGGAGGEQFF

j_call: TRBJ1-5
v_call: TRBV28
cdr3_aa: CASSREYQPQHF

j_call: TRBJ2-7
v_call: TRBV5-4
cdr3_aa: CASSSAGGHEQYF

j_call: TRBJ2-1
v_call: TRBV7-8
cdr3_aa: CASSLFGGTNYNEQFF

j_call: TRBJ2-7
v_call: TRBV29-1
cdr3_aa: CSVGAGPRKPYEQYF

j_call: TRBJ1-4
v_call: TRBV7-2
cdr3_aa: CASSLIESEKLFF

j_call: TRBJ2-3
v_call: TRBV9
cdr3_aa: CASSAGDRVLDTQYF

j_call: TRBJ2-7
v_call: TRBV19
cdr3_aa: CASSIKLADLYEQYF

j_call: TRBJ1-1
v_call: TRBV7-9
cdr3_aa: CASSLARANTEAFF

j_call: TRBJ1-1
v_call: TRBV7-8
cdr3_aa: CASSEIRGGTEAFF

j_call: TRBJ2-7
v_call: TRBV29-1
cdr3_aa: CSVEKGYEQYF

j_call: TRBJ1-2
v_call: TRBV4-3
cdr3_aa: CASSQSGGYGYTF

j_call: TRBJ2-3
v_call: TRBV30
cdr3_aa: CAWIRDLTDTQYF

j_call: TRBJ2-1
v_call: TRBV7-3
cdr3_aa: CASSLKGGLPTSDEQFF

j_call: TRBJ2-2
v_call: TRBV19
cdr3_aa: CASSKGANTGELFF

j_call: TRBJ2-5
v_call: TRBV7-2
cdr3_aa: CASSFDREGWETQYF

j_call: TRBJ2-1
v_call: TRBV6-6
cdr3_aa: CASSLGLAPGDEQFF

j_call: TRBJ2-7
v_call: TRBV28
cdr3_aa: CASRISGNYEQYF

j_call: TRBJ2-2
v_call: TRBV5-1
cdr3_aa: CASRWTSGSAGELFF

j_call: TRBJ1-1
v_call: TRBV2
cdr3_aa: CASSVERKTEAFF

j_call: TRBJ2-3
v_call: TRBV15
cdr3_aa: CATVIDEGCVSLSVFQSCPDTQYF

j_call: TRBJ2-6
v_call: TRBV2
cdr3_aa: CASTDWVSGANVLTF

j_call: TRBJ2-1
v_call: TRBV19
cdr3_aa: CASSISRYNEQFF

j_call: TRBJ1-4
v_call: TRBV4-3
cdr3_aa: CASSQDTGATNEKLFF

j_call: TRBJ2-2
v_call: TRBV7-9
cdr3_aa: CASTHGLGTGELFF

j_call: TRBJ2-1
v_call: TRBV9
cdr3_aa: CASSAQAGAGKSNEQFF

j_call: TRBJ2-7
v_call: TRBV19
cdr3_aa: CASSRGQGNYEQYF

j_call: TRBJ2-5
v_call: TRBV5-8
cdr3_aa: CASTPRTPETQYF

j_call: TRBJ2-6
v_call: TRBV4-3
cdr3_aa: CASSQKTGFGANVLTF

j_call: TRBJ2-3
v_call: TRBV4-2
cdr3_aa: CASSQAGLAGGYDTQYF

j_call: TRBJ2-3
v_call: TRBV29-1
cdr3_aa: CSVEQDTQLQYF

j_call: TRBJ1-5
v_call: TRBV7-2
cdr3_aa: CASSPGTGANQPQHF

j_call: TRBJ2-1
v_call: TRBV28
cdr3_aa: CASRRPGGFNEQFF

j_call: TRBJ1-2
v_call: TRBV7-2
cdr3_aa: CASSLGSGYGYTF

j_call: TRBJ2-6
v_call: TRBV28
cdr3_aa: CASSFRGRAGANVLTF

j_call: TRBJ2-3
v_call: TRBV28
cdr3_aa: CASSPPRGTDTQYF

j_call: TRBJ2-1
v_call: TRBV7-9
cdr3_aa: CASSFPGQEGFPVLFQQFF